This paragraph reports one T cell receptor (beta chain). Original processing methods: Nucleated cell number was recorded as an estimate derived from reference gene primer amplification. Sequencing used immunoSEQ multiplex PCR; TCRdb keeps in-frame clones, though not all of them. V and J calls and clone size are those listed in that table; D and trimming were worked out from the DNA. The data hold 200,000 to 250,000 clones, with 70% to 90% observed a single time. This record comes from a study of blood T cell repertoires in COVID-19. Study-level information: The United States, Italy and Spain were the sources of the acute and convalescent COVID-19 samples. The cDNA or gDNA used as material had been derived from T cells, B-cell-depleted T cells, or PBMCs.

Unmatched junction bases numbered 1, after V lost 4 bases and J lost 9 bases. In germline, CDR1 is DFQATT, CDR2 SNEGSKA (reference sequence). The CDR3 is 11 residues long. This clonotype was obtained from a young woman who had recovered from COVID-19. The rearrangement uses TRBV20-1 and TRBJ1-5, with 9 bases identical to TRBD1. The sequenced sample consisted of peripheral blood. The CDR3 reads CSATTGGPQHF. The CDR3 nucleotides are TGCAGTGCTACGACAGGGGGGCCCCAGCATTTT.